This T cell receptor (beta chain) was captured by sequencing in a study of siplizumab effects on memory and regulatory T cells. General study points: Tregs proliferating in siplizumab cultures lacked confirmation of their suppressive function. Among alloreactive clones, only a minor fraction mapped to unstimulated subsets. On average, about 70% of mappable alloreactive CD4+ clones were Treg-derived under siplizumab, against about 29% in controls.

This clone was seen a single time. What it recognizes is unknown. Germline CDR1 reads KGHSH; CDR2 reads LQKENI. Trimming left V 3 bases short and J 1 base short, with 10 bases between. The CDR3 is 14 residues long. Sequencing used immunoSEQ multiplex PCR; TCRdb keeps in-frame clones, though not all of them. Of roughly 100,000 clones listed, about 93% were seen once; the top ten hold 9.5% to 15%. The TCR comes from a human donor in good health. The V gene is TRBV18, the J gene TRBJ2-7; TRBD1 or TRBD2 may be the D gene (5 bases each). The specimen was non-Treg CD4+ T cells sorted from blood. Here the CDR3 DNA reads TGTGCCAGCTCACCCCGGGACGGATCCTACGAGCAGTACTTC. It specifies CASSPRDGSYEQYF.